Shown below are 20 T cell receptor beta chains from a single sample sequenced in a study of blood T cell repertoires in COVID-19. Measured with immunoSEQ multiplex PCR; TCRdb has only the in-frame clones, and not every one. This table has over 150,000 clones, 88% appearing once. The sample taken for sequencing was peripheral blood. Every receptor here comes from a man in his fifties or sixties with COVID-19, enrolled during active disease.

CDR3 coding DNA: TGCAGCTTCTCCAAAGACAGGGACTCTAGCACAGATACGCAGTATTTT. This translates into CSFSKDRDSSTDTQYF. V gene TRBV29-1 combines with J gene TRBJ2-3, with D tentatively TRBD1 (7 bases). Germline CDR1 reads SQVTM; CDR2 reads ANQGSEA. The CDR3 is 16 amino acids. The germline V and J ends were trimmed by 8 bases and 0 bases, with 21 bases remaining between them.

CDR3 in DNA: TGTGCCAGCAGCTTAGTGGAGGGAGGGAGCTATGGCTACACCTTC. Its protein is CASSLVEGGSYGYTF. The J gene is TRBJ1-2, the V gene TRBV11-2, with D unclear. The CDR3 runs to 15 residues. Germline CDR1 and CDR2: SGHAT and FQNNGV. V was clipped by 1 base and J by 4 bases, with 13 bases between them.

This clone appeared once. The chain has TRBV18 and TRBJ2-2, with TRBD2 matching 11 bases. Germline-derived CDR1 and CDR2 are KGHSH and LQKENI. There are 17 residues in the CDR3. The J segment lost 1 base and the V segment lost 2 bases, leaving 3 bases of the junction unmatched. As DNA, the CDR3 is TGTGCCAGCTCACCAGAGGGACTAGCGGTGAACACCGGGGAGCTGTTTTTT. Translation: CASSPEGLAVNTGELFF.

This chain connects TRBV18 to TRBJ2-7, with a possible D match to TRBD1 (6 bases). This CDR3 has 16 amino acids. V dropped 3 bases and J dropped 3 bases, with 18 bases sitting between them. In germline, CDR1 is KGHSH, CDR2 LQKENI. In DNA, the CDR3 is TGTGCCAGCTCACCTCTTACCCGGGACACGGGCTACGAGCAGTACTTC. It yields the protein CASSPLTRDTGYEQYF.

This chain joins TRBV2 and TRBJ2-3, with D hard to call. There are 11 residues in the CDR3. Germline CDR1 is SNHLY and CDR2 is FYNNEI. Trimming removed 6 bases from V and 5 bases from J, with 6 bases in between. The CDR3 DNA sequence: TGTGCCAGCAGCCGGAGAGATACGCAGTATTTT. This sequence encodes CASSRRDTQYF. Full variable domain (rest looked up from reference TRBV2 and TRBJ2-3): EPEVTQTPSHQVTQMGQEVILRCVPISNHLYFYWYRQILGQKVEFLVSFYNNEISEKSEIFDDQFSVERPDGSNFTLKIRSTKLEDSAMYFCASSRRDTQYFGPGTRLTVL.

This clone was detected once. This chain joins TRBV19 and TRBJ1-1, with 8 nucleotides matching TRBD1. Trimming took 3 bases from V and 6 from J; bases not matched to a gene: 6. Germline CDR1 is LNHDA and CDR2 is SQIVND (reference sequence). The CDR3 is made up of 14 amino acids. The DNA of the CDR3 is TGTGCCAGTAGTATGGGACAGGCTAACGCTGAAGCTTTCTTT. Translated, it gives CASSMGQANAEAFF.

The V call is TRBV5-1, the J call TRBJ1-3, with 10 positions matching TRBD1. V dropped 2 bases and J dropped 0; count of bases not matched to a gene: 5. This CDR3 has 17 amino acids. CDR1 is SGHRS and CDR2 is YFSETQ in the germline V gene. The CDR3 protein is CASSLGTGAYSGNTIYF. CDR3 DNA: TGCGCCAGCAGCTTAGGGACAGGGGCCTACTCTGGAAACACCATATATTTT.

A note on this clone: Germline is not matched at one junction end, which may reflect a read error. The CDR3 DNA sequence: TGTGCCAGCAGCACTTTCGGACACAGCTCTGGAGACACCATATATTTT. It codes for CASSTFGHSSGDTIYF. The J gene is TRBJ1-3, the V gene TRBV6-2 or TRBV6-3, with D perhaps TRBD1 (5 bases). Germline V lookup: CDR1 MNHEY, CDR2 SVGEGT. This CDR3 region has 16 residues.

The chain combines TRBV28 with TRBJ1-2; the match to TRBD1 covers 10 bases. V was clipped by 4 bases and J by 1 base; unmatched bases: 3. The CDR3 has 15 amino acids. Germline V CDR1 and CDR2: MDHEN, SYDVKM. The CDR3 spells CASSSGTGVNYGYTF. DNA for the CDR3: TGTGCCAGCAGTTCCGGGACAGGGGTTAACTATGGCTACACCTTC.

This rearrangement joins TRBV5-4 to TRBJ2-1; D is possibly TRBD2 (6 bases). CDR1 SGHNT and CDR2 YYREEE come from the germline V gene (reference sequence). The CDR3 contains 13 residues. V lost 1 base, J lost 7 bases, and 9 bases lay in between. The CDR3 protein is CASSLSGSNEQFF. The CDR3 nucleotides read TGTGCCAGCAGCTTGTCCGGGAGTAATGAGCAGTTCTTC.

J is TRBJ1-2 and V is TRBV29-1; maybe TRBD1 (5 bases). This CDR3 has 14 residues. Germline V gives CDR1 SQVTM, CDR2 ANQGSEA. V lost 0 bases to trimming and J lost 9 bases, with 17 bases between them. CDR3 nucleotides: TGCAGCGTTGAAGATGGACCCGGGGGTGTTAGCTACACCTTC. Translation: CSVEDGPGGVSYTF.

This clone was counted at least ten times. The chain has TRBV19 and TRBJ2-1; 9 bases line up with TRBD2. Per the germline V gene, CDR1 is LNHDA and CDR2 is SQIVND (reference sequence). The length of the CDR3 is 15 residues. The V and J ends lost 4 bases and 3 bases, in that order; junction bases with no gene match: 4. CDR3 bases: TGTGCCAGTAGTAGCGGGAGGGCCGACTACAATGAGCAGTTCTTC. Encoded protein: CASSSGRADYNEQFF.

This clone appeared once. The rearrangement links TRBV13 to TRBJ2-1; D is perhaps TRBD2 (5 bases). Per germline, CDR1 PRHDT and CDR2 FYEKMQ (reference sequence). This CDR3 comprises 12 residues. Deletions cut 5 bases from V and 8 bases from J, with 10 bases between. The CDR3 here is CASSGGLDEQFF. In DNA, the CDR3 is TGTGCCAGCAGCGGCGGGTTGGATGAGCAGTTCTTC.

This chain connects TRBV19 to TRBJ2-3; 7 positions agree with TRBD1. This CDR3 spans 14 amino acids. The trim removed 5 bases at V and 5 bases at J, leaving 7 bases unmatched. The germline gives CDR1 LNHDA, CDR2 SQIVND (reference sequence). In nucleotides, the CDR3 is TGTGCCAGTAGTCCCGGACAGGCGGTAGATACGCAGTATTTT. Translation: CASSPGQAVDTQYF.

The V and J genes are TRBV7-9 and TRBJ2-5, with 7 bases aligning to TRBD2. The CDR3 has 13 amino acids. V shed 0 bases and J 5 bases; nucleotides not matched to a gene: 0. In germline, CDR1 is SEHNR, CDR2 FQNEAQ (reference sequence). The DNA for the CDR3 is TGTGCCAGCAGCTTAGCGGGGGGGGAGACCCAGTACTTC. Protein product: CASSLAGGETQYF.

This chain links TRBV11-1 with TRBJ2-1, with D tentatively TRBD1 (6 bases). The CDR3 totals 12 residues. V gave up 4 bases and J gave up 9 bases, with 10 bases separating them. From germline, CDR1 is SGHAT and CDR2 FQDESV (reference sequence). CDR3 DNA sequence: TGTGCCAGCAGCTCAGGACAGCCTGAGCAGTTCTTC. It codes for CASSSGQPEQFF.

This clone is a singleton in its sample. The rearrangement joins TRBV18 to TRBJ2-5; 8 positions match TRBD1. Germline V gene sequence: CDR1 KGHSH, CDR2 LQKENI. This CDR3 is built from 18 residues. The trim removed 2 bases at V and 2 bases at J, leaving 13 bases unmatched. CDR3 coding DNA: TGTGCCAGCTCACCAAGGACAGGGCTGCTTGGGGTTCAAGAGACCCAGTACTTC. It is translated as CASSPRTGLLGVQETQYF.

The rearrangement joins TRBV18 to TRBJ2-2, with 8 positions matching TRBD1. Germline values: CDR1 KGHSH, CDR2 LQKENI. Losses at the gene ends were 8 bases for V and 1 base for J; bases not matched to a gene: 9. The CDR3 consists of 16 residues. The CDR3 nucleotides are TGTGCCAGCACCAAAACCGGGACAGGGAACACCGGGGAGCTGTTTTTT. Protein: CASTKTGTGNTGELFF.

V usage is TRBV5-1 and J usage is TRBJ2-3; a weak D match, TRBD2 (5 bases). Germline V gene lookup returns CDR1 SGHRS and CDR2 YFSETQ. This CDR3 is built from 17 residues. Trimming pared 0 bases from V and 4 bases from J, leaving 18 bases between. This CDR3 is CASSLELAGRSSDTQYF. The CDR3 DNA reads as TGCGCCAGCAGCTTGGAATTGGCGGGCAGGTCCTCAGATACGCAGTATTTT. Full variable domain (remainder filled in from reference TRBV5-1 and TRBJ2-3): KAGVTQTPRYLIKTRGQQVTLSCSPISGHRSVSWYQQTPGQGLQFLFEYFSETQRNKGNFPGRFSGRQFSNSRSEMNVSTLELGDSALYLCASSLELAGRSSDTQYFGPGTRLTVL.

The J gene is TRBJ2-7, the V gene TRBV5-6, with TRBD1 identical over 10 bases. In germline, CDR1 is SGHDT, CDR2 YYEEEE. The CDR3 is made up of 15 amino acids. V gave up 0 bases and J gave up 3 bases; unmatched junction bases: 3. CDR3 sequence reads: CASSLAGQGNYEQYF. The CDR3 region has the DNA TGTGCCAGCAGCTTGGCGGGACAGGGGAACTACGAGCAGTACTTC.